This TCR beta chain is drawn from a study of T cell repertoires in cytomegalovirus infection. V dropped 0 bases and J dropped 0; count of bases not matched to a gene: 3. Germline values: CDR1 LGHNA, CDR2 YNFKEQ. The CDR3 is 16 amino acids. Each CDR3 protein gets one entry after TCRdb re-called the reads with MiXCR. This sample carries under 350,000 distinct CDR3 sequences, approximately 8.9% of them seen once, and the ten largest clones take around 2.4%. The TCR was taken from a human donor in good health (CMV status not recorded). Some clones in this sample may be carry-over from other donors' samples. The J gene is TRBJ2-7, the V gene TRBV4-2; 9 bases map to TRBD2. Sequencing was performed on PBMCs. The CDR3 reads CASSQESGGTSYEQYF. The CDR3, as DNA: TGTGCCAGCAGCCAAGAGAGCGGGGGGACCTCCTACGAGCAGTACTTC.